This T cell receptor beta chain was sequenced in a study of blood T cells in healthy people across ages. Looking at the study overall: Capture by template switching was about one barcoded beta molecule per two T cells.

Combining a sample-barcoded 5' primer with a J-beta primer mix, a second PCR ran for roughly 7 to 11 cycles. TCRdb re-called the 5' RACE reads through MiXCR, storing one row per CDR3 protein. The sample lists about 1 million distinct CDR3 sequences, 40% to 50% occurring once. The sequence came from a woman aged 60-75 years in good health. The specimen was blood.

CDR3 in amino acids: CSARTGTGNYGYTF. Written as DNA, the CDR3 is TGCAGTGCTAGAACAGGGACGGGTAACTATGGCTACACCTTC. This chain uses TRBV20-1 with TRBJ1-2; TRBD1 is a possible D gene (6 bases). There are 14 residues in the CDR3. Germline V gene lookup returns CDR1 DFQATT and CDR2 SNEGSKA (reference sequence). V was cut by 2 bases and J by 1 base, with 11 bases left in between.